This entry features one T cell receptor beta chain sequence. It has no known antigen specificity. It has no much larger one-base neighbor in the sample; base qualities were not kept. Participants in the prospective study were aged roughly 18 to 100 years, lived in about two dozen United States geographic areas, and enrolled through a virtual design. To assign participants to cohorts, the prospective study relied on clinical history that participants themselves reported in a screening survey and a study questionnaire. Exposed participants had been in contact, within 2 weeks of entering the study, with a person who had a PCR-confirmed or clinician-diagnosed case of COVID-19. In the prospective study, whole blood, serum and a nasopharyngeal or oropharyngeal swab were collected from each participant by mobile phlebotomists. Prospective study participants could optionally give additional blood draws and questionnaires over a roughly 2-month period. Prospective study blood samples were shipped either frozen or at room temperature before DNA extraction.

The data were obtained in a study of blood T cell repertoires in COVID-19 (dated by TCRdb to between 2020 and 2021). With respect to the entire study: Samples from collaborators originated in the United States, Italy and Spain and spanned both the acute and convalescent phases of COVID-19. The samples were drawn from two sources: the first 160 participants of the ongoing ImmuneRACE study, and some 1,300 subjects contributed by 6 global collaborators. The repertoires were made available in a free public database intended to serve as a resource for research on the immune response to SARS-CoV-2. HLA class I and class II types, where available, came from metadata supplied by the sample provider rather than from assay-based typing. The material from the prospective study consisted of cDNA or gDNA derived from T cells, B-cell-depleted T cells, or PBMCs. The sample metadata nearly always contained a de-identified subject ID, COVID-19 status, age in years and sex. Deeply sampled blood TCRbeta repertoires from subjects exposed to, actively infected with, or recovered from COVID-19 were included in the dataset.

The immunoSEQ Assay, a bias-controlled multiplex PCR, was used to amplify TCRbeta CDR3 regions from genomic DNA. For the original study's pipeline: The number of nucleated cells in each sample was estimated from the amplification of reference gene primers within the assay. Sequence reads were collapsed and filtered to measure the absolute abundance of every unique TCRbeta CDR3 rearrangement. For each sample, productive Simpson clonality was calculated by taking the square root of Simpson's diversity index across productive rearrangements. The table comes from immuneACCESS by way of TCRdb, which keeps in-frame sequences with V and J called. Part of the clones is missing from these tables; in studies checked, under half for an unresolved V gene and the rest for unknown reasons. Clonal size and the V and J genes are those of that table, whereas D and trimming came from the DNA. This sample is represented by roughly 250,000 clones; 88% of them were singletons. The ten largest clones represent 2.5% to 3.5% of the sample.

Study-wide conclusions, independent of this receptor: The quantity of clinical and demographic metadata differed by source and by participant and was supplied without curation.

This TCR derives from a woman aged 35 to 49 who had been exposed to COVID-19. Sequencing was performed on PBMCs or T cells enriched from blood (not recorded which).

The bases are TGTGCCAGCAGCCAGACTAGCGGGGGAGAGACCCAGTACTTC. Its protein reads: CASSQTSGGETQYF. The V gene is TRBV11-1 and the J gene is TRBJ2-5, with 12 bases aligning to TRBD2. Relative to germline, V is missing 5 bases and J is missing 4 bases, with 2 bases of the junction outside any gene match. The CDR3, cysteine through phenylalanine, is 14 amino acids long. Of the read, only the CDR3 DNA is kept; its 42 bases are in frame from base 1. CDR1 and CDR2 are drawn from the germline V gene (reference sequence): SGHAT, FQDESV. Reference TRBV11-1 and TRBJ2-5 proteins supply the regions before and after the CDR3; the full variable domain is: EAEVAQSPRYKITEKSQAVAFWCDPISGHATLYWYRQILGQGPELLVQFQDESVVDDSQLPKDRFSAERLKGVDSTLKIQPAELGDSAMYLCASSQTSGGETQYFGPGTRLLVL.